This T cell receptor beta chain was obtained from a study of molecular identifiers for immune sequencing clone quantification. Study background: In replicates, RNA from 20,000 or 100,000 naive CD8 cells was split five ways, four sequenced.

Trimming cost V 0 bases and J 3 bases, with 12 bases left between them. CDR1 DFQATT and CDR2 SNEGSKA come from the germline V gene (reference sequence). The CDR3 has 14 amino acids. Study-wide results and caveats: Clones of above 20 RNA copies carried over 97% of effector molecules; in naive cells they carried under 1%.

Methods described previously were used for bulk TCR libraries, and listed TCR primers were applied. Using its own MiXCR run on the PCR reads, TCRdb lists one record per CDR3 protein. The sample contains over 65,000 distinct CDR3 sequences, around 25% of which appear only once. This clonotype was observed a handful of times. Antigen unknown. The chain couples TRBV20-1 to TRBJ2-7, with D possibly TRBD1 on 5 matching bases. The sequence was collected from a human donor in good health. Some libraries in this study had Jurkat cell RNA spiked in. The sequenced material came from naive CD8+ T cells from blood, with Jurkat cell RNA spiked in. The subset: FACS-sorted CD8+CD4-CCR7+CD45RA+ naive T cells. CDR3 sequence (DNA): TGCAGTGCTAGAGATCTCAGGGCAGGCTACGAGCAGTACTTC. Protein: CSARDLRAGYEQYF.